A selection of T cell receptor beta chains follows, all from one sample in a study of blood T cell repertoires in COVID-19. Profiling relied on immunoSEQ multiplex PCR, and the TCRdb table lists in-frame clones only, not all of them. This table holds 390,000 or so clones, about 89% found once. The sequencing input was peripheral blood. The receptors here all came from a woman aged 30 to 39 with COVID-19, enrolled during active disease. The CDR3 runs from the conserved cysteine through the conserved F or W. D genes are given only for firm matches. Not every row has a clone size; where given, it reads once, few, many or a size class.

v_gene,d_gene,j_gene,abundance,CDR3nt,CDR3aa
TRBV7-2,TRBD2,TRBJ2-4,.,TGTGCCAGCAGCGTTAGCGGGAGTGGGGCAAACATTCAGTACTTC,CASSVSGSGANIQYF
TRBV6-5,TRBD1,TRBJ2-7,.,TGTGCCAGCAGTTCCGCCGGGACAGGATACGAGCAGTACTTC,CASSSAGTGYEQYF
TRBV9,TRBD2,TRBJ2-7,few,TGTGCCAGCAGCTCAAGCGGGAACGCCTACGAGCAGTACTTC,CASSSSGNAYEQYF
TRBV3-1/TRBV3-2,.,TRBJ1-2,.,TGTGCCAGCAGCCAGACAAGAAACTATGGCTACACCTTC,CASSQTRNYGYTF
TRBV5-5,TRBD2,TRBJ2-3,.,TGTGCCAGCAGCTTGGGACTAGCGGGAGATACGCAGTATTTT,CASSLGLAGDTQYF
TRBV18,.,TRBJ2-2,.,TGTGCCAGCTCTGTAGCGGTCCCCCGCCGGGAGCTGTTTTTT,CASSVAVPRRELFF
TRBV7-2,.,TRBJ1-2,.,TGTGCCAGCAGCCCGATGACAGAGAACTATGGCTACACCTTC,CASSPMTENYGYTF
TRBV28,.,TRBJ2-2,.,TGTGCCAGCACCTACACCGGGGAGCTGTTTTTT,CASTYTGELFF
TRBV4-1,TRBD2,TRBJ2-1,.,TGCGCCAGCAGCCAAGATAGGAGACTAGCGGGGGGGAATGAGCAGTTCTTC,CASSQDRRLAGGNEQFF
TRBV7-9,.,TRBJ2-7,.,TGTGCCAGCAGCTCGGCGGAGGGGGCGGTCTCCTACGAGCAGTACTTC,CASSSAEGAVSYEQYF
TRBV28,.,TRBJ1-5,.,TGTGCCAGCAGTTTACACAGGGTTAGCAATCAGCCCCAGCATTTT,CASSLHRVSNQPQHF
TRBV13,TRBD2,TRBJ2-3,.,TGTGCCAGCAGCAGTAGCGGGGTCCGGGATACGCAGTATTTT,CASSSSGVRDTQYF
TRBV30,TRBD1,TRBJ1-2,.,TGTGCTACAGGGGGTGGCTACACCTTC,CATGGGYTF
TRBV15,.,TRBJ2-1,.,TGTGCCACCAGCAGAGATTCAGGCTTGAGCTCCTACAATGAGCAGTTCTTC,CATSRDSGLSSYNEQFF
TRBV5-5,.,TRBJ1-1,once,TGTGCCAGCAGCTTCGCAGGGGTGATGAACACTGAAGCTTTCTTT,CASSFAGVMNTEAFF
TRBV30,TRBD2,TRBJ2-1,.,TGTGCCTGGAGTGTTGCTAGCGGGGAATACAATGAGCAGTTCTTC,CAWSVASGEYNEQFF
TRBV4-2,.,TRBJ2-5,.,TGTGCCAGCAGCCAAGGAGAGGGGACACAACAAGAGACCCAGTACTTC,CASSQGEGTQQETQYF
TRBV29-1,.,TRBJ1-1,.,TGCAGCGTGCGAGGACAGAGTCGCACTGAAGCTTTCTTT,CSVRGQSRTEAFF